These 20 T cell receptor beta chains were all obtained from the same sample, sequenced in a study of blood T cell repertoires in COVID-19. Method: immunoSEQ multiplex PCR; TCRdb's copy keeps in-frame clones and lacks some. The table lists 130,000 to 150,000 clones, around 79% of them singletons, with approximately 8.6% in the top ten. The specimen was peripheral blood. The source of these receptors is a man between 45 and 60 years old with active or convalescent COVID-19.

The chain uses TRBV24-1 and TRBJ1-5; no definite D call. Trimming took off 4 bases at V and 5 bases at J, with 14 bases between the two ends. The CDR3 loop spans 15 amino acids. Germline V gene data show CDR1 as KGHDR and CDR2 as SFDVKD. CDR3 in amino acids: CATSDEVWGDQPQHF. In DNA form, the CDR3 reads TGTGCCACCAGTGACGAGGTTTGGGGAGATCAGCCCCAGCATTTT.

This rearrangement joins TRBV11-3 to TRBJ2-3; TRBD2 aligns across 7 bases. Germline V gene data show CDR1 as SGHNT and CDR2 as YENEEA. J lost 3 bases, V lost 5 bases, and 5 bases had no gene match. The CDR3 loop spans 14 amino acids. The CDR3 region has the DNA TGTGCCAGCAGCCCGGGAGGTCTAACAGATACGCAGTATTTT. As protein: CASSPGGLTDTQYF.

This chain uses TRBV4-2 with TRBJ2-7; 10 bases map to TRBD2. The J segment lost 3 bases and the V segment lost 1 base, leaving 6 bases of the junction unmatched. The CDR3 runs to 16 residues. Looked up from germline, CDR1 is LGHNA and CDR2 is YNFKEQ. The CDR3 region is CASSQGGRTSGYEQYF. The CDR3, as DNA: TGTGCCAGCAGCCAAGGCGGTAGGACTAGCGGCTACGAGCAGTACTTC.

In regard to this clone: The same CDR3 can be traced to other DNA sequences in this sample. The chain couples TRBV28 to TRBJ2-7; 8 bases are shared with TRBD1. The CDR3 length is 13 residues. Germline CDR1 reads MDHEN; CDR2 reads SYDVKM. The ends lost 4 bases at V and 4 bases at J; junction bases unmatched: 3. The CDR3 DNA is TGTGCCAGCAGTTGGACAGGGACATACGAGCAGTACTTC. Protein sequence: CASSWTGTYEQYF.

The V and J genes are TRBV27 and TRBJ2-7; 10 nucleotides line up with TRBD2. The CDR3 is made up of 14 amino acids. Unmatched junction bases numbered 7, after V lost 11 bases and J lost 0 bases. The germline gives CDR1 MNHEY, CDR2 SMNVEV (reference sequence). For the CDR3, the DNA is TGTGCCCCCGGACTAGCGGAAAGCTCCTACGAGCAGTACTTC. Translating gives CAPGLAESSYEQYF.

The table lists this clone with many counts. The chain employs TRBV9 and TRBJ2-2; TRBD1 agrees at 8 bases. The J segment lost 4 bases and the V segment lost 2 bases, leaving 10 bases of the junction unmatched. Germline V gene sequence: CDR1 SGDLS, CDR2 YYNGEE. This CDR3 comprises 17 residues. CDR3 sequence: CASSVPGGAGGTGELFF. In DNA, the CDR3 is TGTGCCAGCAGCGTCCCAGGGGGCGCTGGGGGCACCGGGGAGCTGTTTTTT. The whole variable domain, remainder taken from reference TRBV9 and TRBJ2-2, is DSGVTQTPKHLITATGQRVTLRCSPRSGDLSVYWYQQSLDQGLQFLIQYYNGEERAKGNILERFSAQQFPDLHSELNLSSLELGDSALYFCASSVPGGAGGTGELFFGEGSRLTVL.

The chain carries TRBV24-1 and TRBJ2-2; no definite D call. The CDR3 contains 13 residues. Germline CDR1 and CDR2: KGHDR and SFDVKD. Trimming removed 6 bases at V and 0 bases at J, with 4 bases between. The DNA for the CDR3 is TGTGCCACCAGTAGAGCGAACACCGGGGAGCTGTTTTTT. Its protein product is CATSRANTGELFF.

In DNA, the CDR3 is TGTGCCAGCAGTACCCCCGAGTACCGGGAAAAACTGTTTTTT. As protein: CASSTPEYREKLFF. The chain joins TRBV27 to TRBJ1-4; D is ambiguous. The length of the CDR3 is 14 residues. V lost 5 bases and J 8 bases, leaving 15 bases between the germline ends. Germline V gene sequence: CDR1 MNHEY, CDR2 SMNVEV (reference sequence).

This chain uses TRBV10-3 with TRBJ2-1; 7 positions agree with TRBD1. Trimming cost V 6 bases and J 4 bases; bases outside gene matches: 9. Germline values: CDR1 ENHRY, CDR2 SYGVKD. The CDR3 spans 15 residues. The CDR3 nucleotides read TGTGCCATCAGCCCGAGGGGGCTCGGGTACAATGAGCAGTTCTTC. It codes for CAISPRGLGYNEQFF.

This clone has a single count. The chain combines TRBV5-1 with TRBJ2-2, with a weak D call TRBD2 (6 bases). The CDR3 covers 14 residues. The germline V gene encodes CDR1 SGHRS and CDR2 YFSETQ. V lost 4 bases and J lost 4, with 11 bases in between. The chain's CDR3 is CASSGLGGTGELFF. In nucleotides, the CDR3 is TGCGCCAGCAGCGGGCTGGGAGGCACCGGGGAGCTGTTTTTT.

The J gene is TRBJ1-1, the V gene TRBV28; D unresolved. V lost 8 bases to trimming and J lost 4 bases, with 8 bases between them. Germline-derived CDR1 and CDR2 are MDHEN and SYDVKM. The CDR3 is 11 residues long. The DNA for the CDR3 is TGTGCCAGCGGTAGGAGCACTGAAGCTTTCTTT. Translating it yields CASGRSTEAFF.

The V gene is TRBV12-3 or TRBV12-4, the J gene TRBJ1-6, with TRBD1 identical over 8 bases. The ends lost 6 bases at V and 7 bases at J; junction bases unmatched: 2. CDR3 length: 13 amino acids. The chain's CDR3 is CASSGQGNSPLHF. The CDR3, as DNA: TGTGCCAGCAGCGGACAGGGAAATTCACCCCTCCACTTT.

The CDR3: CASSLRTGSSYEQYF. The CDR3 nucleotides are TGCGCCAGCAGCCTTCGGACAGGGAGCTCCTACGAGCAGTACTTC. This chain links TRBV4-1 with TRBJ2-7; TRBD1 aligns across 8 bases. With 4 bases clipped from V and 0 bases from J, the junction kept 5 bases outside the gene matches. CDR1 and CDR2 from the germline V gene are MGHRA and YSYEKL. The CDR3 extends over 15 amino acids.

The chain links TRBV3-1 (or the pseudogene TRBV3-2) to TRBJ2-1; 9 bases are shared with TRBD2. J gave up 8 bases and V 0 bases, and 8 bases lay outside the gene matches. The CDR3 covers 16 residues. Germline-derived CDR1 and CDR2 are LGHDT and YNNKEL (reference sequence). This chain's CDR3 is CASSQEMGGRAYEQFF. In nucleotides, the CDR3 is TGTGCCAGCAGCCAAGAAATGGGCGGGAGGGCGTATGAGCAGTTCTTC.

The chain recombines TRBV28 with TRBJ2-5; 13 bases fit TRBD2. V lost 5 bases and J lost 0; bases outside the gene matches: 3. Looked up from germline, CDR1 is MDHEN and CDR2 is SYDVKM. This CDR3 region has 16 residues. The chain's CDR3 is CASSQGLAGYQETQYF. The CDR3, as DNA: TGTGCCAGCAGTCAGGGACTAGCGGGGTACCAAGAGACCCAGTACTTC.

The chain combines TRBV6-5 with TRBJ2-7; TRBD2 matches at 8 bases. V gave up 0 bases and J gave up 4 bases; unmatched junction bases: 8. The germline gives CDR1 MNHEY, CDR2 SVGAGI. The CDR3 is 16 residues long. CDR3 region: CASSYSRAGEGYEQYF. The CDR3 nucleotides read TGTGCCAGCAGTTACTCGAGAGCGGGAGAGGGATACGAGCAGTACTTC.

The chain employs TRBV29-1 and TRBJ2-7, with 8 bases that match TRBD1. Germline lookup yields CDR1 SQVTM and CDR2 ANQGSEA. The CDR3 contains 12 residues. Unmatched junction bases numbered 6, after V lost 7 bases and J lost 4 bases. The CDR3 DNA follows: TGCAGCGCCGGACAGGGTATTTACGAGCAGTACTTC. This translates into CSAGQGIYEQYF.

The rearrangement links TRBV28 to TRBJ1-1; D possibly corresponds to TRBD1 (5 bases). Looked up from germline, CDR1 is MDHEN and CDR2 is SYDVKM. CDR3 length equals 11 residues. V lost 4 bases and J lost 11, with 11 bases in between. In DNA, the CDR3 is TGTGCCAGCAGTTCCAGGGTAGAGGCTTTCTTT. It is translated as CASSSRVEAFF.

This chain connects TRBV6-5 to TRBJ1-6, with D unclear. The CDR3 contains 12 residues. Trimming shortened V by 4 bases and J by 6 bases, and 4 bases separated the two germline ends. The germline V gene has CDR1 MNHEY and CDR2 SVGAGI. This CDR3 is CASSLFNSPLHF. For the CDR3, the DNA is TGTGCCAGCAGTTTATTTAATTCACCCCTCCACTTT.

Only a few counts were recorded for this clone. This chain joins TRBV28 and TRBJ1-6, with 7 bases matching TRBD1. Germline lookup yields CDR1 MDHEN and CDR2 SYDVKM. The CDR3 is 15 amino acids. V trimming: 5 bases; J trimming: 0 bases; junction bases outside the gene matches: 1. The CDR3 region is CASSGDSSYNSPLHF. In DNA, the CDR3 is TGTGCCAGCAGTGGGGACAGCTCCTATAATTCACCCCTCCACTTT.